The rows below give T cell receptor beta chains drawn from one sample of a study of CD8 T cells in Susac syndrome. TCRdb used MiXCR to reprocess the immunoSEQ multiplex PCR reads, holding one entry per CDR3 protein. The table shows around 69,000 distinct CDR3 sequences, with roughly 92% occurring only once. Sequenced sample: CD8+ T cells from PBMCs. The receptors here all came from a human donor with Susac syndrome. The conserved cysteine and the conserved F or W are not part of the CDR3 here.

v_call cdr3_aa
TRBV20-1 SASPSLPYEKLF
TRBV11-2 ASSLSTGLAGDVKGDTQY
TRBV6-1 ASSVEGLGYSNQPQH
TRBV20-1 SAREAVAGNEQF
TRBV9 ASSVDQRGETQY
TRBV4-2 ASSQDPQRYEQY
TRBV27 ASSLTGAGVTEAF
TRBV9 ASSVIAGGPGTGELF
TRBV5-5 ASSRIAGVGTDTQY
TRBV2 ASRAGELF
TRBV4-3 ASSQGLGEQF
TRBV12-5 ASGPAGSNTGELF
TRBV9 ASSVGTANYGYT
TRBV7-9 ASMHGGGNQPQH
TRBV12-5 ASSGGRILGYT